This section outlines one T cell receptor (beta chain) sequence together with its context. CDR3 length: 17 amino acids. Germline loops: CDR1 SGHAT, CDR2 FQNNGV. Trimming took off 6 bases at V and 4 bases at J, with 22 bases between the two ends. This record comes from a study of radiotherapy plus CTLA-4 blockade in lung cancer. Here immunoSEQ multiplex PCR was the method, and the copy in TCRdb shows in-frame clones only, minus some. The data show 77,000 or so clones, approximately 73% seen once. The chain is built from TRBV11-2 and TRBJ2-1; D might be TRBD2 (5 bases). The specimen comprised peripheral blood, sampled from a patient treated with radiotherapy plus ipilimumab. The sequence came from a human donor with non-small cell lung cancer whose response to radiotherapy plus ipilimumab could not be evaluated. CDR3 bases: TGTGCCAGCAGTCCGATTAGGTTCGGGGTCCCTTACAATGAGCAGTTCTTC. As protein: CASSPIRFGVPYNEQFF.